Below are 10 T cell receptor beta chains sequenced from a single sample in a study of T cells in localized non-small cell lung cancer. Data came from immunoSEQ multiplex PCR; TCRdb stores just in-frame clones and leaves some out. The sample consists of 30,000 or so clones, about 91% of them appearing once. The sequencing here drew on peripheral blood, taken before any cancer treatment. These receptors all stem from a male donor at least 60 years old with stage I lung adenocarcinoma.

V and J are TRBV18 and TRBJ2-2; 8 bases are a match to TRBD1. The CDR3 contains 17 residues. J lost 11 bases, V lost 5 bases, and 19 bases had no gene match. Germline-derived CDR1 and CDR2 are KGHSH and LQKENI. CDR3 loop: CASSVQVMGQARSELFF. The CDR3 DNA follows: TGTGCCAGCTCAGTTCAAGTGATGGGACAGGCGCGCAGCGAGCTGTTTTTT. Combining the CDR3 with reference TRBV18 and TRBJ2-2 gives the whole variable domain NAGVMQNPRHLVRRRGQEARLRCSPMKGHSHVYWYRQLPEEGLKFMVYLQKENIIDESGMPKERFSAEFPKEGPSILRIQQVVRGDSAAYFCASSVQVMGQARSELFFGEGSRLTVL.

CDR3 DNA sequence: TGTGCCAGCAGCGATAGCGGGGGTAATACGCAGTATTTT. This gives the protein CASSDSGGNTQYF. The chain joins TRBV7-9 to TRBJ2-3; 9 nucleotides agree with TRBD2. Germline CDR1 is SEHNR and CDR2 is FQNEAQ (reference sequence). The CDR3 has 13 residues. V shed 5 bases, J shed 7 bases, and the junction held 4 bases outside the gene matches.

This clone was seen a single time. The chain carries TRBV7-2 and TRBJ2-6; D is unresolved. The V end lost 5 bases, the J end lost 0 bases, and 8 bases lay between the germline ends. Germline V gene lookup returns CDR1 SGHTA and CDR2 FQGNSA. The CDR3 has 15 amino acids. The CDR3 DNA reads TGTGCCAGCAGCCCGAGGAGCTCTGGGGCCAACGTCCTGACTTTC. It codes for CASSPRSSGANVLTF.

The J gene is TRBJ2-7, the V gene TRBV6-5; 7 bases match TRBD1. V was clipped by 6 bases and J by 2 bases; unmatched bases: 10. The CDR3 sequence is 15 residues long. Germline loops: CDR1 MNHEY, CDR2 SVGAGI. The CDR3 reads CASSPQGQITYEQYF. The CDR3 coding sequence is TGTGCCAGCAGCCCCCAGGGACAGATTACCTACGAGCAGTACTTC.

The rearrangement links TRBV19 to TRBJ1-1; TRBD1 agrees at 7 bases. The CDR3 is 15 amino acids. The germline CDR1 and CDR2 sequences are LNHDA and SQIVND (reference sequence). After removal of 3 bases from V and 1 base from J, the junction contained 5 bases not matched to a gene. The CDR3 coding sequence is TGTGCCAGTAGTATGGAAGGGACAGAGAACACTGAAGCTTTCTTT. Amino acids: CASSMEGTENTEAFF.

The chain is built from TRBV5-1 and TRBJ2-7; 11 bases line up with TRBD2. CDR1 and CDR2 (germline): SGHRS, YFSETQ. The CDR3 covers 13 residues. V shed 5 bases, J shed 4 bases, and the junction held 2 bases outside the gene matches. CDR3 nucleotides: TGCGCCAGCAGGCCTAGCGGGGGGTACGAGCAGTACTTC. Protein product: CASRPSGGYEQYF.

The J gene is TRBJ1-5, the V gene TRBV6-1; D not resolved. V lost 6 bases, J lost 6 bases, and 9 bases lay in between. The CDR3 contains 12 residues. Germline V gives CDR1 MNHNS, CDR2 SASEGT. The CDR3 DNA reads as TGTGCCAGCAGCCTGCCCGGTCAGCCCCAGCATTTT. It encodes CASSLPGQPQHF.

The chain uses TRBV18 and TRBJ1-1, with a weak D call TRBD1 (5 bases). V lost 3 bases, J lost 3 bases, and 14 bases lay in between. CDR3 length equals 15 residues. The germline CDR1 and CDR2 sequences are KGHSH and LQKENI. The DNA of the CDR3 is TGTGCCAGCTCACCTAGTTCGTTGGGGGACACTGAAGCTTTCTTT. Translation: CASSPSSLGDTEAFF.

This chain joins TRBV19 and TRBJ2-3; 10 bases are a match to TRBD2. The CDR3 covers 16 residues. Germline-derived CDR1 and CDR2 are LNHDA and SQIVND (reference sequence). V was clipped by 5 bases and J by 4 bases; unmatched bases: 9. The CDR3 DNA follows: TGTGCCAGTAGTCTTATAACCGGGACTAGCGCAGATACGCAGTATTTT. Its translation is CASSLITGTSADTQYF.

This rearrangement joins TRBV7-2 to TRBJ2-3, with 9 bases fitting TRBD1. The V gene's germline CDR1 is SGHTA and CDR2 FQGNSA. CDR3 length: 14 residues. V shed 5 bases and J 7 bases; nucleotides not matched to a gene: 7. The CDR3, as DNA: TGTGCCAGCAGCCAGGACAGGGGTTCATATACGCAGTATTTT. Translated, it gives CASSQDRGSYTQYF.